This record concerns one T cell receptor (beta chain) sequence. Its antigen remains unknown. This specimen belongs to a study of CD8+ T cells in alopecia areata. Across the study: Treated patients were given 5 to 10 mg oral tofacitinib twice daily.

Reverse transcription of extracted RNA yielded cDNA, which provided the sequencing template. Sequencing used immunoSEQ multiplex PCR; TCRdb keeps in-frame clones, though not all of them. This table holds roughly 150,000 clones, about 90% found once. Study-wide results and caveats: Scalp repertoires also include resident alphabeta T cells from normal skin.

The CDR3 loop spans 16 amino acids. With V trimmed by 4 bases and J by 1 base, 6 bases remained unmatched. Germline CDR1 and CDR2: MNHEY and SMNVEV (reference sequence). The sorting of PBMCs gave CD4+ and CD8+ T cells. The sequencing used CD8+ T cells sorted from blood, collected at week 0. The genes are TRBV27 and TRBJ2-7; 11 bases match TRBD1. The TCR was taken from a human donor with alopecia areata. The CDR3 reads CASSSPGQGASYEQYF. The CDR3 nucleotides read TGTGCCAGCAGTTCACCTGGACAGGGGGCATCCTACGAGCAGTACTTC.